This paragraph covers one T cell receptor beta chain sequence. This receptor's antigen is unknown. Base qualities are missing; no much larger clone stands one base away. Per the germline V gene, SGHRS is the CDR1 and YFSETQ is the CDR2. Counted from cysteine to phenylalanine, this CDR3 has 15 amino acids. This entry keeps only the CDR3 DNA: 45 bases, framed from base 1. A distance of 13 bases separates the germline ends of V and J, which lose 2 bases and 2 bases respectively. The sample belongs to a study of cytomegalovirus exposure and HLA in healthy donors (dated 2017 in TCRdb). Regarding the complete study: The approximately 710 repertoires of the first cohort and the 95 to 150 validation repertoires were produced on the same platform, according to a later analysis. The aim of the study was to test whether cataloging public T cell receptors could identify signatures of past pathogen exposure. Along with the roughly 670-subject first cohort, a separate validation cohort of approximately 110 different subjects was used. To predict cytomegalovirus infection status, the study brought together high-throughput TCR immunosequencing, statistical association of individual TCRs with disease status, and machine learning. Here is what the overall study found, with its caveats: Of the cluster scores, approximately 95% were above 0 in a later analysis, which found that TCRs clustered in the first cohort also tended to co-occur in the 120 validation repertoires. All 120 repertoires were used to score co-occurrence in the validation cohort in a later analysis, because that analysis had no HLA typing for the cohort. While some public TCRs were present in many individuals, most TCR sequences turned up only very rarely across donors. Three of the identified cytomegalovirus-associated TCR beta chains were confirmed in vitro to be specific for cytomegalovirus antigens. A total of around 150 TCR beta chains were listed by the study as associated with cytomegalovirus. The classifier was reported to diagnose cytomegalovirus status with high specificity and sensitivity in both the original cohort and the validation cohort. It was suggested by the authors that the approach could potentially be generalized to other disease states and immunological phenotypes.

Donors formed part of the validation cohort, which comprised about 120 subjects and was distinct from the first cohort of 666 subjects. The library was made by the immunoSEQ multiplex PCR assay. The original methods were these. A statistical classification framework was built for diagnosing cytomegalovirus status from the catalog of TCR beta chain sequences. TCRdb's version of the immuneACCESS table is confined to in-frame rearrangements and falls short of the full clone set. An unresolved V gene accounts for under half of the shortfall where checked; the remainder is of unknown origin. V and J calls and clone size are as listed in that table; D and trimming were resolved from the DNA. Present in this sample are roughly 330,000 clones, about 85% of which were seen just once. Roughly 1.1% of the sample is in the top ten clones.

The sample taken for sequencing was PBMCs. The chain is made from TRBV5-1 and TRBJ2-5; TRBD1 is a weak D gene call, 5 bases matching. The sequence was collected from a woman under 40 in good health and CMV-seropositive. The sequenced DNA: TGCGCCAGCAGCTTTGTAGGGGTAGAACAAGAGACCCAGTACTTC. It codes for CASSFVGVEQETQYF.